The entry below gives a single TCR beta chain sequence along with its context. Its matching antigen is unknown. TCRdb analysed the 5' RACE reads with MiXCR anew, one entry per CDR3 protein. The table lists 60,000 to 90,000 distinct CDR3 sequences, around 9.6% of them singletons. Regarding time point: longitudinal time-point 1 (baseline). These data belong to a study of neurological immune-mediated disorders. Whole-study results and caveats: Across subjects, no CDR3 amino acid sequence appeared in expanded clones of more than one subject, a finding that suggested private repertoires in all groups.

The germline V gene has CDR1 DFQATT and CDR2 SNEGSKA (reference sequence). The CDR3 has 16 residues. The V and J ends lost 2 bases and 1 base, in that order; junction bases with no gene match: 6. This sequence joins TRBV20-1 and TRBJ2-1; 9 positions match TRBD2. Sequenced: PBMCs. The receptor was derived from a man in his thirties or forties in good health. The CDR3 DNA reads TGCAGTGCTAGAATGGGACTAGCTAAGTCCTACAATGAGCAGTTCTTC. It is translated as CSARMGLAKSYNEQFF.